Listed below are T cell receptor beta chains from one sample, sequenced in a study of blood T cells in healthy people across ages. TCRdb called the 5' RACE reads again in MiXCR, with one record for every CDR3 protein. The sample contains some 850,000 distinct CDR3 sequences, around a quarter of which appear only once. These sequences were also reported in another study, on T cells of mothers and their children.

Sequenced input: blood. These receptors were obtained from a boy between 10 and 17 years old in good health. The CDR3 runs from the conserved cysteine through the conserved F or W.

V gene | CDR3 protein
TRBV29-1 | CSAQSGQAYEQYF
TRBV7-6 | CASSPPGVAEVPYEQYF
TRBV5-1 | CASSRPPGQGADYGYTF
TRBV7-3 | CASSLNGNRTTNTGELFF
TRBV5-1 | CASSQGGQMQETQYF
TRBV7-8 | CASSLFRAGKHEKLFF
TRBV7-2 | CASSSGLAGRSDTQYF
TRBV4-2 | CASSPNPGTYEKLFF
TRBV6-2/TRBV6-3 | CASKGGGDYNEQFF
TRBV6-6 | CASSPGPPETQYF
TRBV27 | CASSNTGARGELFF
TRBV7-3 | CASSLLGSDTEAFF
TRBV6-6 | CASRRGSGGGQYF
TRBV29-1 | CSAQGPGETQYF
TRBV24-1 | CATSDWDREGSDTQYF
TRBV7-2 | CASSLSGLLDRGGYTF
TRBV29-1 | CSVEEGINYGYTF
TRBV20-1 | CSARESWGIQYF
TRBV20-1 | CSASGGPSYEQYF